Sequencing of this T cell receptor beta chain was carried out in a study of identical twins. Unique molecular identifiers were present on cDNA, and template switching added a universal primer site. MiXCR was run by TCRdb on the 5' RACE reads, yielding one entry per CDR3 protein. This sample has more than 200,000 distinct CDR3 sequences, with over 8% found just once. Broader study findings: Excess sharing by twins proved weaker in beta out-of-frame sequences. Clonotypes of the beta chain that were abundant in cord blood carried fewer insertions (memory repertoires showed none). Models, which agreed with sharing between unrelated individuals, nonetheless underestimated the out-of-frame TCR alpha sharing seen in monozygotic twins.

V lost 4 bases, J lost 4 bases, and 7 bases lay in between. CDR3 size: 11 residues. Germline V gene lookup returns CDR1 SQVTM and CDR2 ANQGSEA. This clonotype came up a few times. Its target is unknown. The rearrangement links TRBV29-1 to TRBJ1-2; D not certain. Sequencing used memory (CD45RO+) T cells sorted from blood. The sequence came from a young woman in good health. The CDR3 loop is CSVARSYGYTF. The DNA of the CDR3 is TGCAGCGTTGCCAGGTCCTATGGCTACACCTTC.